Listed below are T cell receptor beta chains from one sample, sequenced in a study of blood T cell repertoires in COVID-19. Produced via immunoSEQ multiplex PCR; TCRdb's table is partial and in-frame only. The table records over 400,000 clones, about 88% of them present only once. Sequencing was carried out using peripheral blood. The receptors were sampled from a woman aged 50 to 65 with COVID-19, enrolled during active disease. CDR3s include the opening cysteine and the closing phenylalanine or tryptophan.

TRBV5-6	TRBJ2-7	CASSWNLAGVDF
TRBV19	TRBJ1-5	CASHRDRGFSNQPQHF
TRBV11-3	TRBJ2-3	CASSSARDTQYF
TRBV4-1	TRBJ1-6	CASSPKFGGSPLHF
TRBV19	TRBJ1-2	CASLSGTTFNYGYTF
TRBV27	TRBJ2-7	CASSLLGPDYEQYF
TRBV24-1	TRBJ2-3	CATSDLRLALDTQYF
TRBV6-5	TRBJ1-3	CASSLRGQGNTIYF
TRBV3-1/TRBV3-2	TRBJ1-5	CASSQGQSNQPQHF
TRBV4-1	TRBJ2-3	CASSHGGTADTQYF
TRBV27	TRBJ2-6	CASSPRGVNAGGSGANVLTF
TRBV28	TRBJ1-4	CASRPGVGEKLFF
TRBV7-2	TRBJ1-3	CASSSTGSSGNTIYF
TRBV30	TRBJ2-7	CAQTGAYEQYF
TRBV28	TRBJ2-7	CASSLRTDAYEQYF
TRBV7-9	TRBJ1-2	CASSLAAGLPYGYTF
TRBV28	TRBJ1-5	CASSLDRGGQPQHF
TRBV5-6	TRBJ1-5	CASSGTGGNQPQHF
TRBV5-4	TRBJ1-1	CASSSKQGDTEAFF
TRBV4-2	TRBJ2-2	CASSQDHGGTTGELFF
TRBV19	TRBJ2-7	CASSIEYGDSPYEQYF
TRBV11-1	TRBJ2-1	CASSYRGGYNEQFF
TRBV5-8	TRBJ2-1	CASSSIGQYSSYNEQFF
TRBV5-1	TRBJ2-3	CASSLGGQNTDTQYF
TRBV27	TRBJ2-7	CATAAGGTYEQYF
TRBV30	TRBJ1-5	CAWSADSHPSRPQHF
TRBV18	TRBJ1-4	CASSRIGAPTEKLFF
TRBV3-1/TRBV3-2	TRBJ1-6	CASSQVPSPPDYNSPLHF
TRBV11-3	TRBJ2-3	CASSGFNKGQGDTQYF
TRBV5-1	TRBJ2-5	CASSYTGTSGGASGETQYF
TRBV19	TRBJ1-5	CASSTGNQPQHF
TRBV6-5	TRBJ1-1	CAIPGPTGVNTEAFF
TRBV10-2	TRBJ2-3	CASSVSRTDKRDTQYF
TRBV5-4	TRBJ2-3	CASSFDRGTDTQYF
TRBV19	TRBJ1-2	CASSPSQGARGGNYGYTF